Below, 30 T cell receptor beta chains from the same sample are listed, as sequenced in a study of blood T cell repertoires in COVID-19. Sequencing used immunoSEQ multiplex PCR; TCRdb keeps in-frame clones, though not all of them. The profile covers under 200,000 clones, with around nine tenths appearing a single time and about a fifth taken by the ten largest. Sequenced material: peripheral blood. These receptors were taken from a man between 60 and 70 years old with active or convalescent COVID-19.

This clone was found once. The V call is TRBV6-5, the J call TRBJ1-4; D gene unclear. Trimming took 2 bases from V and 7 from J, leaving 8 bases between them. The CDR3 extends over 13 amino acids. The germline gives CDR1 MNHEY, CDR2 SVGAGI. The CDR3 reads CASSYDGSEKLFF. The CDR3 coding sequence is TGTGCCAGCAGTTACGATGGTAGTGAAAAACTGTTTTTT.

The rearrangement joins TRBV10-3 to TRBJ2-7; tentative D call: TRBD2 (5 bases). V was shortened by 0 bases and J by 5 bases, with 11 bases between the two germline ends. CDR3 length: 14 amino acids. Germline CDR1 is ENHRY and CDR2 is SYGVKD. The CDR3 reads CAISESNSDNEQYF. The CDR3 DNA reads TGTGCCATCAGTGAGTCAAATAGCGATAACGAGCAGTACTTC.

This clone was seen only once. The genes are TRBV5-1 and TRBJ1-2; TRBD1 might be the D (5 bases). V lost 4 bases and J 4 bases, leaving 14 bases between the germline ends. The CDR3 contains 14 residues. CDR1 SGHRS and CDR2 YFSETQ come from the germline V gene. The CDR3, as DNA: TGCGCCAGCAGCCCACTTCAGGGTTCCTATGGCTACACCTTC. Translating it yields CASSPLQGSYGYTF.

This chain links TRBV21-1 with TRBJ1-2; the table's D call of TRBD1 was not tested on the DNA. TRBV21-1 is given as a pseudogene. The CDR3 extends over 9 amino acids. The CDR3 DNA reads TGTGCCAGCAGCGCAGGGACAGCCTTC. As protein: CASSAGTAF.

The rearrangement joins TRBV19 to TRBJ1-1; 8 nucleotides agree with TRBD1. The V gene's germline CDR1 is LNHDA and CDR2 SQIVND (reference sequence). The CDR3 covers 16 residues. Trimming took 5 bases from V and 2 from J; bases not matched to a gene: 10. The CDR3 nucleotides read TGTGCCAGTAGTGCACGACAGGGGCGGGGAAACACTGAAGCTTTCTTT. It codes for CASSARQGRGNTEAFF.

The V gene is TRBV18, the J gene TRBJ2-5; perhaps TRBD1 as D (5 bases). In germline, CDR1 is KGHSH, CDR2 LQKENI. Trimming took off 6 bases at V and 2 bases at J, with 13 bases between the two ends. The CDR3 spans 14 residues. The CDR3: CASSQSQGQETQYF. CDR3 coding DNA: TGTGCCAGCTCCCAAAGCCAGGGTCAAGAGACCCAGTACTTC. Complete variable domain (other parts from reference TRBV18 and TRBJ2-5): NAGVMQNPRHLVRRRGQEARLRCSPMKGHSHVYWYRQLPEEGLKFMVYLQKENIIDESGMPKERFSAEFPKEGPSILRIQQVVRGDSAAYFCASSQSQGQETQYFGPGTRLLVL.

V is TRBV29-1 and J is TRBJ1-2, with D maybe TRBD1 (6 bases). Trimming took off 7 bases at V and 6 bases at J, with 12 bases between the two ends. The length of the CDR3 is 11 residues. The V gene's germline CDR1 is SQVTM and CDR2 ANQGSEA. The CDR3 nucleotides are TGCAGCGGTAGGACAGCGGATGGCTACACCTTC. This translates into CSGRTADGYTF. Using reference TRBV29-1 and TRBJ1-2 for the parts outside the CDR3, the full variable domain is SAVISQKPSRDICQRGTSLTIQCQVDSQVTMMFWYRQQPGQSLTLIATANQGSEATYESGFVIDKFPISRPNLTFSTLTVSNMSPEDSSIYLCSGRTADGYTFGSGTRLTVV.

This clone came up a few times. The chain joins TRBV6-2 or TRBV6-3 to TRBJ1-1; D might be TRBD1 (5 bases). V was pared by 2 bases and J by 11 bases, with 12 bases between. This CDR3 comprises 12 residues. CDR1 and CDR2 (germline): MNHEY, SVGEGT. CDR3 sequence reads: CASSYGRADAFF. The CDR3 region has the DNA TGTGCCAGCAGTTACGGCAGGGCGGATGCTTTCTTT.

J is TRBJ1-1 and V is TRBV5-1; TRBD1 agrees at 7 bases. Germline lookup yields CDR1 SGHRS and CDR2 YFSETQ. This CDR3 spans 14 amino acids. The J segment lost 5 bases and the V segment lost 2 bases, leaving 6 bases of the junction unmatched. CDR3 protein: CASSLVWGQTEAFF. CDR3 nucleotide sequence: TGCGCCAGCAGCTTAGTTTGGGGACAGACTGAAGCTTTCTTT.

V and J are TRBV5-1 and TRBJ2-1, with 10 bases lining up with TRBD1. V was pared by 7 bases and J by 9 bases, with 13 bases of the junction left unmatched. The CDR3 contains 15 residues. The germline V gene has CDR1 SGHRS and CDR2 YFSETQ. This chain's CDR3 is CASHGTGAFSFEQFF. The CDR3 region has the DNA TGCGCCAGCCACGGGACAGGGGCGTTCTCATTTGAGCAGTTCTTC.

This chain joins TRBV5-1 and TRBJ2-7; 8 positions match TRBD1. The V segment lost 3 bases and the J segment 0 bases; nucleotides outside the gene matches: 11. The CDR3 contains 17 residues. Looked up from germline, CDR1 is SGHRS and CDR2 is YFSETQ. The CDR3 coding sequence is TGCGCCAGCAGCTATTCCGGGACAGGCTCCCTCTCCTACGAGCAGTACTTC. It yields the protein CASSYSGTGSLSYEQYF.

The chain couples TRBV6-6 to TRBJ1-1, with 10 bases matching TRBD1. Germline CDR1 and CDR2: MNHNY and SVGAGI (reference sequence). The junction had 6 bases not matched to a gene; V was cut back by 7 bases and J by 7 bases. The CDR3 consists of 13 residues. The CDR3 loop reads CASKRQGALEAFF. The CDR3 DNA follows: TGTGCCAGCAAGAGACAGGGGGCCCTTGAAGCTTTCTTT.

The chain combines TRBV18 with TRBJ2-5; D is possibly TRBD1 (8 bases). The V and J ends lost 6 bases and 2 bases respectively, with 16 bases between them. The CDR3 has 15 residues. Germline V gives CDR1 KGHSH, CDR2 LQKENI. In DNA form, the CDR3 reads TGTGCCAGCTCGCAAGCACAGGGGGGGCAAGAGACCCAGTACTTC. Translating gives CASSQAQGGQETQYF.

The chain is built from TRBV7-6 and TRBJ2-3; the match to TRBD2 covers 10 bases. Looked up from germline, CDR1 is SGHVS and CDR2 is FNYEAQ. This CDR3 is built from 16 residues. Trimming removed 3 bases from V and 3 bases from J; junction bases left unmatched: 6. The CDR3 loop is CASSLSSGGQTDTQYF. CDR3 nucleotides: TGTGCCAGCAGCTTGAGTAGCGGGGGGCAAACAGATACGCAGTATTTT.

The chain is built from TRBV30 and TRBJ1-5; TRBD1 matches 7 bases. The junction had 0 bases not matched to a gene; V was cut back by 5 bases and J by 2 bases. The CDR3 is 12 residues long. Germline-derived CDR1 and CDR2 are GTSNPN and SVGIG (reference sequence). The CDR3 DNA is TGTGCCTGGGGGACAGGCAATCAGCCCCAGCATTTT. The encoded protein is CAWGTGNQPQHF.

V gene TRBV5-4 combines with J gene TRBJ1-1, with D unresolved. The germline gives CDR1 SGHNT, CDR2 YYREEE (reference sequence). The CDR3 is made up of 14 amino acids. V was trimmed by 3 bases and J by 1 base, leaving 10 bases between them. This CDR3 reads CASSYHHKNTEAFF. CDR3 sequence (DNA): TGTGCCAGCAGCTACCATCACAAGAACACTGAAGCTTTCTTT. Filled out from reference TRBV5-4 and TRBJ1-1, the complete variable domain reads ETGVTQSPTHLIKTRGQQVTLRCSSQSGHNTVSWYQQALGQGPQFIFQYYREEENGRGNFPPRFSGLQFPNYSSELNVNALELDDSALYLCASSYHHKNTEAFFGQGTRLTVV.

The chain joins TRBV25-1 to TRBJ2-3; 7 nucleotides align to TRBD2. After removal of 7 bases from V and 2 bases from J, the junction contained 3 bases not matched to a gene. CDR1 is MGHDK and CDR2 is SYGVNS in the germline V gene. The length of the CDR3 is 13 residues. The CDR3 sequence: CASTRDYTDTQYF. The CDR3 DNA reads TGTGCCAGCACCCGGGACTACACAGATACGCAGTATTTT.

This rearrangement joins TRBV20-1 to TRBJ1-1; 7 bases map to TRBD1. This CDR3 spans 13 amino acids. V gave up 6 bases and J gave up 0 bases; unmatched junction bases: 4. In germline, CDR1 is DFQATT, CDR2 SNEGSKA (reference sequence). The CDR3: CSASRGLNTEAFF. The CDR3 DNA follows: TGCAGTGCCAGTAGGGGGCTGAACACTGAAGCTTTCTTT.

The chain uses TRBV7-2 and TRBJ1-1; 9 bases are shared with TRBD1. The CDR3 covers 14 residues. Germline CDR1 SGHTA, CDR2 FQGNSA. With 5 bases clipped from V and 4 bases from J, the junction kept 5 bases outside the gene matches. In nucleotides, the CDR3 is TGTGCCAGCAGCAGGAGACAGGGGGGCACTGAAGCTTTCTTT. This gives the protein CASSRRQGGTEAFF. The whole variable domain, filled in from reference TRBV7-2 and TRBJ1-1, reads GAGVSQSPSNKVTEKGKDVELRCDPISGHTALYWYRQSLGQGLEFLIYFQGNSAPDKSGLPSDRFSAERTGGSVSTLTIQRTQQEDSAVYLCASSRRQGGTEAFFGQGTRLTVV.

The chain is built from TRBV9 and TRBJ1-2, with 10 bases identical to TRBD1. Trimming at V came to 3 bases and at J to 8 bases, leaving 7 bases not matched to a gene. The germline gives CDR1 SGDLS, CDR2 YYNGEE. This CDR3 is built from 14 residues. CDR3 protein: CASSGGTGEGGYTF. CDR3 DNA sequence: TGTGCCAGCAGCGGCGGGACAGGGGAAGGGGGCTACACCTTC.

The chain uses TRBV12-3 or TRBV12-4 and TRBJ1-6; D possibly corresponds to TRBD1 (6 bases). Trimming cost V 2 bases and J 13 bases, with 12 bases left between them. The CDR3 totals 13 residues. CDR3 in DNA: TGTGCCAGCAGTTTATCGCCAGGGGCCCCCCTCCACTTT. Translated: CASSLSPGAPLHF.

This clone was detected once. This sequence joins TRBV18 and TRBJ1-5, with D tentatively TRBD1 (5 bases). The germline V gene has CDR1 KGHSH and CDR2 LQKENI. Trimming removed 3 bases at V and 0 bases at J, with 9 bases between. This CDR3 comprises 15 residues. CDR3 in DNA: TGTGCCAGCTCACCCCAGGACATTAGCAATCAGCCCCAGCATTTT. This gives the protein CASSPQDISNQPQHF.

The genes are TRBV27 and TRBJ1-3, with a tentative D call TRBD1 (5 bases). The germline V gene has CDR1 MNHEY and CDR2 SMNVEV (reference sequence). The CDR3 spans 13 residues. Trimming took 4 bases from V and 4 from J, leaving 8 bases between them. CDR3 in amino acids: CASSSWGGNTIYF. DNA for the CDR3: TGTGCCAGCAGTTCTTGGGGCGGAAACACCATATATTTT.

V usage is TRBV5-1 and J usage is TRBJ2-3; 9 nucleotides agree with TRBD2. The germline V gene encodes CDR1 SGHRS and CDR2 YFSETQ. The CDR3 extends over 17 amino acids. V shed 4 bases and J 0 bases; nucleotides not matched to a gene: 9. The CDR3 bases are TGCGCCAGCAGCCTGGGGTCTAGCGGGGCTAGCACAGATACGCAGTATTTT. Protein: CASSLGSSGASTDTQYF. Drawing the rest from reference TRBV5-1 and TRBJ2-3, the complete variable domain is KAGVTQTPRYLIKTRGQQVTLSCSPISGHRSVSWYQQTPGQGLQFLFEYFSETQRNKGNFPGRFSGRQFSNSRSEMNVSTLELGDSALYLCASSLGSSGASTDTQYFGPGTRLTVL.

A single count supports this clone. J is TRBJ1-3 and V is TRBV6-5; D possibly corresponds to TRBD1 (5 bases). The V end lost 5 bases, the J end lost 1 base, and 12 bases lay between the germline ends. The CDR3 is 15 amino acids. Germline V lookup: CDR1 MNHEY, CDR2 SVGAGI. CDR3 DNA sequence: TGTGCCAGCAGTAACTATCAGGGATCTGGAAACACCATATATTTT. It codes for CASSNYQGSGNTIYF.

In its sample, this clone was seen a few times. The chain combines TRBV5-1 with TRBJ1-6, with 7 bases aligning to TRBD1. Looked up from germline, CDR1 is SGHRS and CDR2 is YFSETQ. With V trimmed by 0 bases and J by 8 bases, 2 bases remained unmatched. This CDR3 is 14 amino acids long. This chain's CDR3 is CASSLGDSYSPLHF. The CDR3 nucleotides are TGCGCCAGCAGCTTGGGGGACAGTTATTCACCCCTCCACTTT.

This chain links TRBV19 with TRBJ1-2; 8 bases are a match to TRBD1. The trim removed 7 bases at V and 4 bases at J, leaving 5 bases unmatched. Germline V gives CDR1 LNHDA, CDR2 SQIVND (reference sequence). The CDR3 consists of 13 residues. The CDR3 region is CASNPGGVYGYTF. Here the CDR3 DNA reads TGTGCCAGTAACCCAGGGGGCGTCTATGGCTACACCTTC. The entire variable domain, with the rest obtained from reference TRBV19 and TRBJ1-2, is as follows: DGGITQSPKYLFRKEGQNVTLSCEQNLNHDAMYWYRQDPGQGLRLIYYSQIVNDFQKGDIAEGYSVSREKKESFPLTVTSAQKNPTAFYLCASNPGGVYGYTFGSGTRLTVV.

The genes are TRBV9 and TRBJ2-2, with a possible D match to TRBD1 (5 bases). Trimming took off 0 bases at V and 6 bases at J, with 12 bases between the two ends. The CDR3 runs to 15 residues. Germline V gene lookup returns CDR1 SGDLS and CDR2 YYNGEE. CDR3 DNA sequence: TGTGCCAGCAGCGTAGGCCAGGGTGGCTCCGGGGAGCTGTTTTTT. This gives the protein CASSVGQGGSGELFF.

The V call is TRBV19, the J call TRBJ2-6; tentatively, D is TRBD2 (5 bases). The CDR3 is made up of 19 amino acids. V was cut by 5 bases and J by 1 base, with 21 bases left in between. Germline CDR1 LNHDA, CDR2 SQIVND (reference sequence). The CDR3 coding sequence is TGTGCCAGTAGTTCCCGAGGGCAGCGAATATTTTCTGGGGCCAACGTCCTGACTTTC. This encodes CASSSRGQRIFSGANVLTF.

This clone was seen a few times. The CDR3 bases are TGTGCCAGCAGCGGCCGACAGGGGACGGTAGCCTACGAGCAGTACTTC. Translating it yields CASSGRQGTVAYEQYF. The chain is built from TRBV5-6 and TRBJ2-7, with 8 bases identical to TRBD1. The CDR3 runs 16 residues. Trimming took 4 bases from V and 2 from J; bases not matched to a gene: 11. CDR1 SGHDT and CDR2 YYEEEE come from the germline V gene.